This note documents a single T cell receptor beta chain sequence. Its antigen is currently unknown. The V and J ends lost 0 bases and 2 bases respectively, with 7 bases between them. Germline V gene data show CDR1 as SGHTA and CDR2 as FQGNSA. This CDR3 spans 14 amino acids. The data originate from a study of T cell repertoires in cytomegalovirus infection. Study information: CMV epitopes that were recently identified and HLA-C-restricted were used alongside well-studied HLA-B-restricted ones. CMV infection plus the matching HLA type was flagged by public TCR beta signatures.

Study-level results: Dominating the ex vivo response were TCR beta clonotypes that were CMV-specific and HLA-C-restricted. CMV carriers with the relevant HLA were identified by cumulative public TCR beta family frequency.

TCRdb re-called the reads with MiXCR, one entry per CDR3 protein. The table shows 50,000 to 65,000 distinct CDR3 sequences, with about a fifth occurring only once. The rearrangement uses TRBV7-2 and TRBJ1-2; D is undetermined. This receptor was identified in a human donor in good health (CMV status not recorded). Some clones in this sample may be carry-over from other donors' samples. The material sequenced was CD8+ T cells from cultured PBMCs, taken from culture after CMV antigen stimulation. Written as DNA, the CDR3 is TGTGCCAGCAGCTTAGCCCTCGGAAACTATGGCTACACCTTC. Translation gives CASSLALGNYGYTF.